Listed below are T cell receptor beta chains from one sample, sequenced in a study of blood T cell repertoires in COVID-19. The assay was immunoSEQ multiplex PCR, and TCRdb's table has in-frame clones only and misses some. The table lists hundreds of thousands of clones, approximately 86% of them singletons. The specimen was peripheral blood. These receptors were collected from a human donor in a cohort sampled during active COVID-19. The CDR3 runs from the conserved cysteine through the conserved F or W. The D gene is left open where the match is weak. For some rows the clone size is stated as once, few or many, or as a class when expanded; others skip it.

d_call j_call v_call clone_size cdr3_aa cdr3_nt
TRBD2 TRBJ2-4 TRBV16 - CASSQSDGGAKNIQYF TGTGCCAGCAGCCAATCGGACGGGGGGGCCAAAAACATTCAGTACTTC
- TRBJ2-7 TRBV4-3 - CASSRVPLGSQAPYEQYF TGCGCCAGCAGCCGAGTCCCCCTGGGGAGTCAGGCCCCCTACGAGCAGTACTTC
- TRBJ2-7 TRBV5-1 - CASSSEDGTYEQYF TGCGCCAGCAGCAGTGAGGACGGGACCTACGAGCAGTACTTC
- TRBJ1-3 TRBV20-1 - CSAEVGNTIYF TGCAGTGCAGAGGTGGGAAACACCATATATTTT
TRBD1 TRBJ1-3 TRBV6-6 - CASSGQFIAGNTIYF TGTGCCAGCTCGGGACAGTTCATAGCTGGAAACACCATATATTTT
TRBD1 TRBJ1-2 TRBV11-3 - CASSLVGDRGQDYGYTF TGTGCCAGCAGCTTAGTAGGGGACAGGGGGCAGGACTATGGCTACACCTTC
- TRBJ2-2 TRBV7-2 - CASSFGVFTGELFF TGTGCCAGCAGCTTCGGGGTTTTCACCGGGGAGCTGTTTTTT
TRBD2 TRBJ2-3 TRBV7-2 once CASSFQRGTTDTQYF TGTGCCAGCAGCTTCCAGCGGGGCACCACAGATACGCAGTATTTT
- TRBJ1-5 TRBV19 - CASSAGNDNNQPQHF TGTGCCAGTAGTGCCGGAAACGACAACAATCAGCCCCAGCATTTT
- TRBJ1-5 TRBV27 - CASSSTVRVQPQHF TGTGCCAGCAGTTCAACGGTCAGGGTTCAGCCCCAGCATTTT
- TRBJ1-2 TRBV5-1 once CASRGAVTNYGYTF TGCGCCAGCAGAGGGGCGGTTACTAACTATGGCTACACCTTC
- TRBJ1-6 TRBV28 once CASKSPGGSHNSPLHF TGTGCCAGCAAATCCCCCGGCGGGAGCCATAATTCACCCCTCCACTTT
TRBD1 TRBJ1-6 TRBV19 - CASRTRTGAYNSPLHF TGTGCCAGTAGGACTAGGACAGGGGCCTATAATTCACCCCTCCACTTT
- TRBJ1-2 TRBV5-1 - CASSLEGGDNNYGYTF TGCGCCAGCAGCTTGGAGGGAGGAGATAATAACTATGGCTACACCTTC
- TRBJ1-2 TRBV9 - CASSPLTEGFLAGYTF TGTGCCAGCAGCCCGTTAACGGAGGGTTTTTTAGCTGGCTACACCTTC
- TRBJ1-6 TRBV28 - CASSFVYGTSSYNSPLHF TGTGCCAGCAGTTTTGTATACGGGACAAGCTCCTATAATTCACCCCTCCACTTT
TRBD1 TRBJ2-7 TRBV28 - CATWTGVYEQYF TGTGCCACGTGGACAGGGGTGTACGAGCAGTACTTC
TRBD2 TRBJ2-7 TRBV6-2/TRBV6-3 - CASTPTTSVSTYEQYF TGTGCCAGCACCCCGACAACTAGCGTCAGCACCTACGAGCAGTACTTC
- TRBJ1-4 TRBV30 - CAWRGSGDEKLFF TGTGCCTGGAGGGGGTCGGGGGATGAAAAACTGTTTTTT
- TRBJ2-2 TRBV5-1 - CASSFTDRNTGELFF TGCGCCAGCAGCTTCACGGACAGGAACACCGGGGAGCTGTTTTTT
TRBD2 TRBJ2-3 TRBV5-8 - CASSFYGLASDTQYF TGTGCCAGCAGCTTTTATGGACTAGCCTCAGATACGCAGTATTTT
- TRBJ2-7 TRBV18 few CASSPGHLYEQYF TGTGCCAGCTCACCGGGACACCTCTACGAGCAGTACTTC
TRBD2 TRBJ2-7 TRBV6-5 - CASSYLAGGRDEQYF TGTGCCAGCAGTTACCTAGCGGGGGGCCGGGACGAGCAGTACTTC
- TRBJ1-4 TRBV4-2 - CASSQDGQVNEKLFF TGTGCCAGCAGCCAAGACGGTCAGGTTAATGAAAAACTGTTTTTT
- TRBJ1-2 TRBV29-1 - CSVEDPPGNYGYTF TGCAGCGTTGAAGATCCCCCAGGAAACTATGGCTACACCTTC
- TRBJ2-3 TRBV11-2 - CASSLWTVTDTQYF TGTGCCAGCAGCCTGTGGACAGTTACAGATACGCAGTATTTT
TRBD1 TRBJ2-4 TRBV5-1 few CASSLGQAQNIQYF TGCGCCAGCAGCCTGGGACAGGCCCAAAACATTCAGTACTTC
- TRBJ1-6 TRBV5-1 - CASSLYRQGESPLHF TGCGCCAGCAGCTTGTATAGGCAGGGTGAATCACCCCTCCACTTT
TRBD1 TRBJ2-7 TRBV4-1 - CASSHSLRDRGYEQYF TGCGCCAGCAGCCACTCCCTTCGGGACAGGGGCTACGAGCAGTACTTC
- TRBJ2-3 TRBV19 - CASSIVSDTDTQYF TGTGCCAGTAGTATCGTAAGCGACACAGATACGCAGTATTTT
- TRBJ1-1 TRBV4-3 - CASSQQGGVNTEAFF TGCGCCAGCAGCCAGCAGGGTGGGGTTAACACTGAAGCTTTCTTT
- TRBJ2-7 TRBV27 - CASSLSDLGPYEQYF TGTGCCAGCAGTTTATCCGACCTGGGGCCCTACGAGCAGTACTTC
- TRBJ1-1 TRBV9 - CASSIGAGWGTEAFF TGTGCCAGCAGCATAGGGGCGGGGTGGGGCACTGAAGCTTTCTTT
TRBD1 TRBJ1-1 TRBV7-3 - CASSSSGTGTEAFF TGTGCCAGCAGCTCCTCCGGGACAGGGACTGAAGCTTTCTTT
TRBD2 TRBJ2-1 TRBV27 - CASCLGLAAEQFF TGTGCCAGCTGTCTGGGACTAGCGGCGGAGCAGTTCTTC
TRBD2 TRBJ2-7 TRBV9 - CASSVVAGGYEQYF TGTGCCAGCAGCGTAGTTGCGGGAGGATACGAGCAGTACTTC
TRBD2 TRBJ2-1 TRBV7-2 - CASSLRSGGLYEQFF TGTGCCAGCAGCTTGCGTTCGGGGGGGCTCTATGAGCAGTTCTTC
TRBD1 TRBJ2-1 TRBV7-9 - CASSLTGGGYNEQFF TGTGCCAGCAGCCTGACAGGGGGAGGATACAATGAGCAGTTCTTC
TRBD1 TRBJ2-7 TRBV19 - CASSLGDSTSYEQYF TGTGCCAGTAGCCTTGGGGACAGTACCTCCTACGAGCAGTACTTC